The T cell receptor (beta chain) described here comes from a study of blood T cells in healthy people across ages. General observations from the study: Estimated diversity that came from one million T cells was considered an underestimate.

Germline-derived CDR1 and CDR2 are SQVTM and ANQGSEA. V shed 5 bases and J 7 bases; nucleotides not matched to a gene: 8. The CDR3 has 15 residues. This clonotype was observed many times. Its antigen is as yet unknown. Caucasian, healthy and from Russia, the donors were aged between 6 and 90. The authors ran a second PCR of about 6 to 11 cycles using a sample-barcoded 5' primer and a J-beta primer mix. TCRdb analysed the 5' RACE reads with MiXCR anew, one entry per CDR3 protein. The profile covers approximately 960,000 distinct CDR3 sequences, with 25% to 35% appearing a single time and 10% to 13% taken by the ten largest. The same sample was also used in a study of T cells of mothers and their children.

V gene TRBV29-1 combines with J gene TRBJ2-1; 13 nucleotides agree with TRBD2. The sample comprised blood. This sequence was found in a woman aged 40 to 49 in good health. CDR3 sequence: CSVSRLAGGVNEQFF. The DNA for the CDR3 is TGCAGCGTTTCGCGACTAGCGGGGGGAGTTAATGAGCAGTTCTTC.